This section outlines one TCR beta chain sequence together with its context. Its target is unknown. This specimen belongs to a study of T cell responses to AZD1222 COVID-19 vaccine. The length of the CDR3 is 13 residues. The ends were cut back, 4 bases at V and 3 bases at J, with 9 bases in the middle. Germline CDR1 SGDLS, CDR2 YYNGEE. Assay used: immunoSEQ multiplex PCR; TCRdb lists only in-frame clones, some missing. The sample consists of about 21,000 clones, approximately 82% of them appearing once. Study-wide findings and caveats: Dominant at 160-218 and 743-854, vaccine-associated CD4 TCRs also spanned spike. Spike-specific TCRs gained breadth and depth after people received two AZD1222 doses.

The genes are TRBV9 and TRBJ2-3; D not certain. The sequence was obtained from an adult in good health. The source material was peripheral blood, sampled on day 0 of AZD1222 vaccination. CDR3: CASSPIFTDTQYF. CDR3 bases: TGTGCCAGCAGCCCGATCTTTACAGATACGCAGTATTTT.